This TCR beta chain is drawn from a study of CD8 T cells in ankylosing spondylitis. The CDR3 consists of 15 residues. Germline V lookup: CDR1 SGHNT, CDR2 YYREEE (reference sequence). Deletions cut 3 bases from V and 5 bases from J, with 15 bases between. TCRdb redid the calling of the 5' RACE reads with MiXCR, one entry per CDR3 protein. The data hold more than 200,000 distinct CDR3 sequences, with about 24% observed a single time. This TCR was recovered from a male donor with ankylosing spondylitis or in good health (not recorded which). The sample taken for sequencing was blood, either unsorted or a sorted T cell fraction (not recorded which). V usage is TRBV5-4 and J usage is TRBJ2-1, with D possibly matching TRBD1 (6 bases). CDR3 loop: CASSSQDKGDNEQFF. The CDR3, as DNA: TGTGCCAGCAGCTCACAGGACAAGGGGGACAATGAGCAGTTCTTC.